These 30 T cell receptor beta chains originate from one sample sequenced in a study of shared clonotypes between healthy human individuals (dated by TCRdb to the early 2020s). The library was built by means of the immunoSEQ multiplex PCR assay. Entries here come from immuneACCESS through TCRdb and include only in-frame sequences with V and J called. Some clones fail to appear in such tables; in the studies checked, an unresolved V gene covers under half of the shortfall, and the cause of the remainder is unknown. The sample table lists about 2.1 million clones, 85% to 95% of them with a count of one. Less than 2% of the sample is taken by the ten largest. CD8 naive samples consisted of CD45RO-negative cells that were positively selected for CCR7, yielding a CD45RA+CCR7+ population without TemRA cells. The material sequenced was naive CD8+ T cells from PBMCs. Explained via the paper, the cell subset or site label denotes: CD45RA+CCR7+. These receptors were collected from a man between 18 and 29 years old in good health. Some clones in this sample may be carry-over from other donors' samples.

The chain recombines TRBV5-8 with TRBJ1-4; 11 nucleotides agree with TRBD1. The CDR3 sequence is 18 residues long. Germline CDR1 reads SGHTS; CDR2 reads YDEGEE. Trimming took 5 bases from V and 9 from J; bases not matched to a gene: 18. The CDR3 sequence: CASRPKTDRGPFQKKLFF. Written as DNA, the CDR3 is TGTGCCAGCAGGCCGAAAACGGACAGGGGGCCATTCCAAAAAAAACTGTTTTTT.

The chain couples TRBV7-9 to TRBJ2-7, with TRBD2 matching over 11 bases. Germline CDR1 reads SEHNR; CDR2 reads FQNEAQ (reference sequence). V dropped 5 bases and J dropped 5; count of bases not matched to a gene: 11. This CDR3 region has 16 residues. Written as DNA, the CDR3 is TGTGCCAGCAGCCCCCAATCCATAGCGGGAGGGGACGAGCAGTACTTC. Translating gives CASSPQSIAGGDEQYF.

CDR3 in amino acids: CASSPHTDAARYNEQFF. Written as DNA, the CDR3 is TGTGCCAGCAGTCCCCATACTGACGCGGCGCGCTACAATGAGCAGTTCTTC. J is TRBJ2-1 and V is TRBV28; D ambiguous. V was clipped by 5 bases and J by 3 bases, with 20 bases between them. Germline V gene data show CDR1 as MDHEN and CDR2 as SYDVKM. This CDR3 region has 17 residues.

The gene calls are TRBV7-9 and TRBJ2-1; TRBD1 matches 7 bases. After removal of 3 bases from V and 4 bases from J, the junction contained 3 bases not matched to a gene. Germline values: CDR1 SEHNR, CDR2 FQNEAQ (reference sequence). This CDR3 is built from 14 residues. The CDR3 coding sequence is TGTGCCAGCAGCTTCGGGACAGATTACAATGAGCAGTTCTTC. It translates to CASSFGTDYNEQFF.

The gene calls are TRBV6-5 and TRBJ2-2; TRBD1 might be the D (6 bases). The CDR3 contains 14 residues. V gave up 6 bases and J gave up 4 bases, with 12 bases separating them. Germline CDR1 is MNHEY and CDR2 is SVGAGI. CDR3 region: CASRLLGATGELFF. As DNA, the CDR3 is TGTGCCAGCAGGCTTCTGGGGGCCACCGGGGAGCTGTTTTTT.

This chain connects TRBV10-1 to TRBJ2-7, with TRBD1 matching 7 bases. Trimming took 6 bases from V and 7 from J; bases not matched to a gene: 6. Germline assignment: CDR1 WNHNN and CDR2 SYGVQD (reference sequence). There are 12 residues in the CDR3. CDR3: CASSNRGREQYF. The CDR3 DNA reads as TGCGCCAGCAGCAACAGGGGTAGGGAGCAGTACTTC.

The gene calls are TRBV29-1 and TRBJ2-1; D assignment may be TRBD1 or TRBD2 (5 bases each). The CDR3 contains 11 residues. V lost 0 bases and J 15 bases, leaving 12 bases between the germline ends. Looked up from germline, CDR1 is SQVTM and CDR2 is ANQGSEA. In nucleotides, the CDR3 is TGCAGCGTTGAAGAACACGGGGCGAGGTTCTTC. Translated, it gives CSVEEHGARFF.

The rearrangement uses TRBV4-3 and TRBJ2-3; the D gene is possibly TRBD2 (6 bases). The CDR3 length is 16 residues. The germline V gene has CDR1 LGHNA and CDR2 YSLEER. Trimming removed 4 bases at V and 2 bases at J, with 16 bases between. The CDR3 nucleotides are TGCGCCAGCAGCCCCCGGGGCCCGGGAGACACAGATACGCAGTATTTT. Protein sequence: CASSPRGPGDTDTQYF.

The rearrangement uses TRBV25-1 and TRBJ1-1; D unclear. V was pared by 7 bases and J by 1 base, with 13 bases between. Looked up from germline, CDR1 is MGHDK and CDR2 is SYGVNS. The CDR3 contains 14 residues. CDR3 nucleotides: TGTGCCAGCACCATGGGTCAGGCGAACACTGAAGCTTTCTTT. This translates into CASTMGQANTEAFF.

This clone was seen only once. The chain carries TRBV27 and TRBJ2-5; 9 positions match TRBD2. In germline, CDR1 is MNHEY, CDR2 SMNVEV (reference sequence). V was pared by 2 bases and J by 5 bases, with 6 bases of the junction left unmatched. The CDR3 is made up of 15 amino acids. The CDR3 DNA is TGTGCCAGCAGTTTAGTAGCGGGAGCTTATGAGACCCAGTACTTC. Amino acids: CASSLVAGAYETQYF.

The gene calls are TRBV27 and TRBJ2-7; 9 bases agree with TRBD2. Trimming cost V 6 bases and J 3 bases; bases outside gene matches: 3. The CDR3 spans 13 residues. CDR1 and CDR2 from the germline V gene are MNHEY and SMNVEV (reference sequence). The CDR3 nucleotides are TGTGCCAGCAGGACTAGCGGACACTACGAGCAGTACTTC. This sequence encodes CASRTSGHYEQYF.

The gene calls are TRBV7-9 and TRBJ2-3; D is unclear. With 2 bases removed from V and 2 bases from J, the gap between germline ends came to 14 bases. There are 16 residues in the CDR3. CDR1 is SEHNR and CDR2 is FQNEAQ in the germline V gene (reference sequence). The CDR3 DNA sequence: TGTGCCAGCAGCTTAACAAACAGACCGAACACAGATACGCAGTATTTT. This sequence encodes CASSLTNRPNTDTQYF.

The rearrangement joins TRBV27 to TRBJ2-1; 8 nucleotides agree with TRBD2. The CDR3 is made up of 16 amino acids. Trimming removed 5 bases from V and 10 bases from J; junction bases left unmatched: 16. Germline CDR1 is MNHEY and CDR2 is SMNVEV (reference sequence). The CDR3 coding sequence is TGTGCCAGCAGTCCCCGGGGGGGCTATACCGACACGGAGCAGTTCTTC. The encoded protein is CASSPRGGYTDTEQFF.

J is TRBJ1-1 and V is TRBV29-1; 12 bases match TRBD1. Germline CDR1 and CDR2: SQVTM and ANQGSEA. The CDR3 is 14 amino acids. V dropped 7 bases and J dropped 4; count of bases not matched to a gene: 7. The CDR3 DNA follows: TGCAGCGCCGGGACAGGGGGCGCGATCACTGAAGCTTTCTTT. It encodes CSAGTGGAITEAFF.

The rearrangement uses TRBV28 and TRBJ2-3; 8 bases line up with TRBD2. Germline V gives CDR1 MDHEN, CDR2 SYDVKM. J gave up 3 bases and V 4 bases, and 24 bases lay outside the gene matches. The CDR3 contains 21 residues. The CDR3 DNA sequence: TGTGCCAGCAGTTCCCATCAGACTAGCGTGGTAAGGGATGACCCGACAGATACGCAGTATTTT. Its protein product is CASSSHQTSVVRDDPTDTQYF.

The chain links TRBV5-4 to TRBJ2-7; weak D call: TRBD1 (6 bases). The CDR3 runs 13 residues. CDR1 and CDR2 from the germline V gene are SGHNT and YYREEE (reference sequence). Trimming took 3 bases from V and 3 from J, leaving 10 bases between them. CDR3 sequence: CASSSGDIYEQYF. The CDR3 DNA follows: TGTGCCAGCAGCTCTGGGGACATCTACGAGCAGTACTTC.

In regard to this clone: The same CDR3 also results from other DNA sequences found in this sample. The CDR3 spells CSVRTGDNSPLHF. The CDR3 nucleotides read TGCAGCGTCCGGACAGGGGATAATTCACCCCTCCACTTT. This sequence joins TRBV29-1 and TRBJ1-6; the match to TRBD1 covers 9 bases. Germline loops: CDR1 SQVTM, CDR2 ANQGSEA. V trimming: 6 bases; J trimming: 5 bases; junction bases outside the gene matches: 2. The CDR3 extends over 13 amino acids.

The gene calls are TRBV7-9 and TRBJ2-1; D call uncertain. Between the trimmed V and J ends, which lost 2 bases and 8 bases, there was a span of 13 bases. Germline V gene data show CDR1 as SEHNR and CDR2 as FQNEAQ (reference sequence). This CDR3 is built from 14 residues. CDR3 sequence reads: CASSLIANAYEQFF. In nucleotides, the CDR3 is TGTGCCAGCAGCTTAATAGCAAACGCCTATGAGCAGTTCTTC. Drawing the rest from reference TRBV7-9 and TRBJ2-1, the complete variable domain is DTGVSQNPRHKITKRGQNVTFRCDPISEHNRLYWYRQTLGQGPEFLTYFQNEAQLEKSRLLSDRFSAERPKGSFSTLEIQRTEQGDSAMYLCASSLIANAYEQFFGPGTRLTVL.

On this clone itself: Other DNA sequences within the sample encode an identical CDR3. The gene calls are TRBV28 and TRBJ2-7, with D unresolved. Per germline, CDR1 MDHEN and CDR2 SYDVKM. This CDR3 has 14 residues. V was clipped by 3 bases and J by 0 bases, with 9 bases between them. The CDR3 sequence is CASSFGRNSYEQYF. The CDR3 coding sequence is TGTGCCAGCAGTTTCGGTCGTAACTCCTACGAGCAGTACTTC. Together with reference TRBV28 and TRBJ2-7, the CDR3 gives the full variable domain: DVKVTQSSRYLVKRTGEKVFLECVQDMDHENMFWYRQDPGLGLRLIYFSYDVKMKEKGDIPEGYSVSREKKERFSLILESASTNQTSMYLCASSFGRNSYEQYFGPGTRLTVT.

The chain combines TRBV6-5 with TRBJ2-2; no clear D. The V gene lost 6 bases and the J gene lost 0 bases, with 11 bases spanning the gap. The CDR3 extends over 15 amino acids. From germline, CDR1 is MNHEY and CDR2 SVGAGI. DNA of the CDR3: TGTGCCAGCAGCCCAGGACCCACGAACACCGGGGAGCTGTTTTTT. It is translated as CASSPGPTNTGELFF.

The J gene is TRBJ2-5, the V gene TRBV30, with D possibly matching TRBD2 (7 bases). The DNA end favors TRBJ2-7, so the J call may be wrong. The V gene's germline CDR1 is GTSNPN and CDR2 SVGIG (reference sequence). CDR3 length: 13 residues. The DNA of the CDR3 is TGTGCCTGGAGTGTAGGGGGAGGGAACGAGCAGTACTTC. It yields the protein CAWSVGGGNEQYF.

The rearrangement uses TRBV5-6 and TRBJ1-5; the D gene is possibly TRBD1 (5 bases). Trimming left V 4 bases short and J 0 bases short, with 8 bases between. The CDR3 consists of 14 residues. Germline values: CDR1 SGHDT, CDR2 YYEEEE. CDR3 sequence reads: CASSRGGSNQPQHF. The CDR3 DNA reads as TGTGCCAGCAGCCGTGGGGGTAGCAATCAGCCCCAGCATTTT.

The chain carries TRBV4-1 and TRBJ2-5, with a weak D call TRBD1 (6 bases). Germline CDR1 and CDR2: MGHRA and YSYEKL. The germline V and J ends were trimmed by 4 bases and 5 bases, with 20 bases remaining between them. The CDR3 spans 16 residues. Here the CDR3 DNA reads TGCGCCAGCAGCCCGCTGGGACCGTGGGGGCCGGAGACCCAGTACTTC. Its protein is CASSPLGPWGPETQYF.

The chain couples TRBV7-9 to TRBJ2-5, with 11 bases fitting TRBD1. Per the germline V gene, CDR1 is SEHNR and CDR2 is FQNEAQ (reference sequence). Trimming at V came to 5 bases and at J to 5 bases, leaving 7 bases not matched to a gene. The CDR3 has 15 residues. CDR3 amino acids: CASSPRDRGRETQYF. CDR3 bases: TGTGCCAGCAGCCCCCGGGACAGGGGGAGGGAGACCCAGTACTTC.

DNA for the CDR3: TGTGCCAGCAGCTTTGGGACAGGGGGTGCTGGTACTGAAGCTTTCTTT. Encoded protein: CASSFGTGGAGTEAFF. The chain employs TRBV7-9 and TRBJ1-1, with TRBD1 matching 11 bases. Germline V gene data show CDR1 as SEHNR and CDR2 as FQNEAQ (reference sequence). The CDR3 loop spans 16 amino acids. Unmatched junction bases numbered 8, after V lost 3 bases and J lost 5 bases.

The gene calls are TRBV10-1 and TRBJ1-3, with 7 bases fitting TRBD1. The CDR3 has 15 residues. Trimming cost V 10 bases and J 4 bases; bases outside gene matches: 13. CDR1 and CDR2 (germline): WNHNN, SYGVQD (reference sequence). The CDR3 is CATSSGRGHGNTIYF. The CDR3 bases are TGCGCCACCTCTTCCGGGAGGGGGCACGGAAACACCATATATTTT.

The V call is TRBV5-1, the J call TRBJ1-3, with 7 bases fitting TRBD1. The trim removed 0 bases at V and 0 bases at J, leaving 3 bases unmatched. The CDR3 length is 16 residues. Germline loops: CDR1 SGHRS, CDR2 YFSETQ. CDR3 region: CASSLDRDSSGNTIYF. The CDR3 nucleotides are TGCGCCAGCAGCTTGGACCGGGACAGCTCTGGAAACACCATATATTTT.

On this clone: The same CDR3 arises from other DNA sequences in this sample as well. The DNA of the CDR3 is TGTGCCAGCAGCGTAGGGACCGCGAACACTGAAGCTTTCTTT. Translation gives CASSVGTANTEAFF. The gene calls are TRBV9 and TRBJ1-1; D remains unclear. CDR1 is SGDLS and CDR2 is YYNGEE in the germline V gene. This CDR3 spans 14 amino acids. V was cut by 0 bases and J by 1 base, with 7 bases left in between. Using reference TRBV9 and TRBJ1-1 for the parts outside the CDR3, the full variable domain is DSGVTQTPKHLITATGQRVTLRCSPRSGDLSVYWYQQSLDQGLQFLIQYYNGEERAKGNILERFSAQQFPDLHSELNLSSLELGDSALYFCASSVGTANTEAFFGQGTRLTVV.

The chain joins TRBV25-1 to TRBJ2-7; D unclear. V was trimmed by 3 bases and J by 7 bases, leaving 7 bases between them. This CDR3 has 11 amino acids. Germline CDR1 is MGHDK and CDR2 is SYGVNS. The CDR3 DNA reads TGTGCCAGCAGTGAGGTAGGTGAGCAGTACTTC. Residues: CASSEVGEQYF.

The V gene is TRBV25-1, the J gene TRBJ2-7; TRBD2 matches 8 bases. There are 15 residues in the CDR3. The germline V gene has CDR1 MGHDK and CDR2 SYGVNS. The V segment lost 1 base and the J segment 6 bases; nucleotides outside the gene matches: 8. The CDR3 nucleotides are TGTGCCAGCAGTGAATTTGATAGCGGGACTGTCGAGCAGTACTTC. Its translation: CASSEFDSGTVEQYF.